Each of the 21 T cell receptor beta chains below was sequenced from the same sample in a study of T cell responses to AZD1222 COVID-19 vaccine. Profiled with immunoSEQ multiplex PCR; TCRdb holds only in-frame clones, not every one. The data contain under 120,000 clones, around 96% of them seen just once; the ten biggest clones take up less than 2.5%. Sequencing used peripheral blood, obtained on day 0 of AZD1222 vaccination. These receptors all stem from an adult in good health.

The chain employs TRBV11-3 and TRBJ2-5; 8 bases are shared with TRBD2. This CDR3 contains 15 residues. V lost 4 bases to trimming and J lost 4 bases; unmatched junction nucleotides: 8. Germline V gives CDR1 SGHNT, CDR2 YENEEA. Here the CDR3 reads CASSSGSGGGETQYF. The CDR3 DNA sequence: TGTGCCAGCAGCTCCGGAAGCGGGGGTGGAGAGACCCAGTACTTC.

This sequence joins TRBV21-1 and TRBJ1-6. TRBV21-1 is listed as a pseudogene. The CDR3 is 18 amino acids. The CDR3 sequence: CASSKVRRDRSYNSPLHF. The CDR3, as DNA: TGTGCCAGCAGCAAAGTCAGGAGGGACCGCTCCTATAATTCACCCCTCCACTTT.

The chain recombines TRBV18 with TRBJ2-5, with D possibly being TRBD1 (6 bases). Looked up from germline, CDR1 is KGHSH and CDR2 is LQKENI. Trimming cost V 2 bases and J 7 bases, with 8 bases left between them. The length of the CDR3 is 12 residues. CDR3: CASSPEGGTQYF. DNA for the CDR3: TGTGCCAGCTCACCAGAAGGGGGGACCCAGTACTTC.

DNA of the CDR3: TGTGCCAGCAGCTTGGCGGGACTAGGGAACGAGCAGTACTTC. Translated: CASSLAGLGNEQYF. The chain has TRBV5-6 and TRBJ2-7; 8 bases match TRBD2. Germline V gene lookup returns CDR1 SGHDT and CDR2 YYEEEE. The junction had 4 bases not matched to a gene; V was cut back by 0 bases and J by 5 bases. The CDR3 is made up of 14 amino acids.

The chain links TRBV7-9 to TRBJ2-6; tentatively, D is TRBD1 (6 bases). V lost 5 bases to trimming and J lost 2 bases, with 13 bases between them. This CDR3 has 16 amino acids. Germline V gene sequence: CDR1 SEHNR, CDR2 FQNEAQ (reference sequence). The CDR3 coding sequence is TGTGCCAGCAGCCCCAACAGGGCCCCTGGGGCCAACGTCCTGACTTTC. Protein product: CASSPNRAPGANVLTF. Looking up the rest from reference TRBV7-9 and TRBJ2-6 gives the full variable domain: DTGVSQNPRHKITKRGQNVTFRCDPISEHNRLYWYRQTLGQGPEFLTYFQNEAQLEKSRLLSDRFSAERPKGSFSTLEIQRTEQGDSAMYLCASSPNRAPGANVLTFGAGSRLTVL.

The gene calls are TRBV6-5 and TRBJ2-7; D is possibly TRBD1 (6 bases). CDR3 length equals 14 residues. The germline V gene encodes CDR1 MNHEY and CDR2 SVGAGI. The V gene lost 2 bases and the J gene lost 4 bases, with 12 bases spanning the gap. In DNA, the CDR3 is TGTGCCAGCAGTTACGCAGGGGTATCTTACGAGCAGTACTTC. Protein product: CASSYAGVSYEQYF.

The V and J genes are TRBV20-1 and TRBJ2-7; no firm D call. This CDR3 contains 11 residues. Germline CDR1 reads DFQATT; CDR2 reads SNEGSKA (reference sequence). Trimming stripped 2 bases from V and 12 bases from J, with 14 bases between. CDR3 residues: CSARSSARWYF. The CDR3 DNA reads as TGCAGTGCTAGAAGTTCCGCGCGTTGGTACTTC.

This clone appeared a single time. The CDR3 is CASSDRGYEQYF. The CDR3 region has the DNA TGTGCCAGTAGTGACAGGGGGTACGAGCAGTACTTC. The V gene is TRBV19, the J gene TRBJ2-7; 9 bases align to TRBD1. V was pared by 5 bases and J by 4 bases, with 0 bases of the junction left unmatched. The CDR3 consists of 12 residues. Germline V lookup: CDR1 LNHDA, CDR2 SQIVND (reference sequence).

The chain combines TRBV28 with TRBJ2-1; TRBD2 aligns across 14 bases. The germline V gene encodes CDR1 MDHEN and CDR2 SYDVKM. The CDR3 is 18 residues long. V was clipped by 2 bases and J by 2 bases; unmatched bases: 5. The CDR3 DNA reads TGTGCCAGCAGTTTAGCGACTAGCGGGAGGGGCGCCTACAATGAGCAGTTCTTC. It yields the protein CASSLATSGRGAYNEQFF.

The genes are TRBV25-1 and TRBJ1-2, with 7 bases matching TRBD1. V lost 6 bases and J lost 2; bases outside the gene matches: 18. The CDR3 totals 18 residues. Germline CDR1 and CDR2: MGHDK and SYGVNS. CDR3 bases: TGTGCCAGCAGCCCAATCAAATACCGGGGACAGATAAACTATGGCTACACCTTC. Its translation: CASSPIKYRGQINYGYTF.

The chain couples TRBV24-1 to TRBJ2-1; D not certain. In germline, CDR1 is KGHDR, CDR2 SFDVKD. The CDR3 spans 13 residues. V gave up 5 bases and J gave up 4 bases, with 8 bases separating them. The CDR3 DNA sequence: TGTGCCACCAGTGGGGGTCCTTACAATGAGCAGTTCTTC. Protein sequence: CATSGGPYNEQFF.

The V gene is TRBV14, the J gene TRBJ1-4; D remains unclear. Germline V gene lookup returns CDR1 SGHDN and CDR2 FVKESK. Trimming took off 4 bases at V and 10 bases at J, with 10 bases between the two ends. The length of the CDR3 is 12 residues. In nucleotides, the CDR3 is TGTGCCAGCAGCCTGGGCTCAGGAAAACTGTTTTTT. Its protein product is CASSLGSGKLFF.

This sequence joins TRBV6-5 and TRBJ1-5; 11 bases are a match to TRBD1. The V and J ends lost 5 bases and 4 bases, in that order; junction bases with no gene match: 4. The CDR3 is 15 amino acids. The V gene's germline CDR1 is MNHEY and CDR2 SVGAGI. CDR3 bases: TGTGCCAGCAGTACGGACAGGGGGCCAAATCAGCCCCAGCATTTT. Protein sequence: CASSTDRGPNQPQHF.

The J gene is TRBJ2-1, the V gene TRBV6-4; possibly TRBD1 or TRBD2 for D (5 bases each). The CDR3 runs 12 residues. Germline lookup yields CDR1 MRHNA and CDR2 SNTAGT. V lost 4 bases and J 6 bases, leaving 7 bases between the germline ends. The CDR3 DNA reads TGTGCCAGCAGTGGAGGGACCAATGAGCAGTTCTTC. Residues: CASSGGTNEQFF.

The rearrangement uses TRBV2 and TRBJ1-3; D not resolved. CDR3 length equals 12 residues. The V gene lost 6 bases and the J gene lost 8 bases, with 11 bases spanning the gap. Germline V lookup: CDR1 SNHLY, CDR2 FYNNEI. The CDR3 nucleotides are TGTGCCAGCAGGGACTTCGGGGACACCATATATTTT. Translating it yields CASRDFGDTIYF.

The chain employs TRBV29-1 and TRBJ2-7; 7 positions match TRBD1. This CDR3 is 11 amino acids long. V was clipped by 7 bases and J by 6 bases; unmatched bases: 6. Germline lookup yields CDR1 SQVTM and CDR2 ANQGSEA. The CDR3 nucleotides are TGCAGCGCTGGAACAGGGGCCGAGCAGTACTTC. It codes for CSAGTGAEQYF.

The V gene is TRBV11-2, the J gene TRBJ2-1; 8 nucleotides line up with TRBD1. CDR3 size: 17 residues. Unmatched junction bases numbered 15, after V lost 3 bases and J lost 8 bases. Germline V gives CDR1 SGHAT, CDR2 FQNNGV. The CDR3: CASSFKQGAIRIYEQFF. The DNA for the CDR3 is TGTGCCAGCAGCTTCAAGCAGGGGGCAATTCGGATCTATGAGCAGTTCTTC.

This clone occurred once. CDR3: CASSPQGVNTEAFF. The CDR3 coding sequence is TGTGCCAGCTCACCACAGGGGGTGAACACTGAAGCTTTCTTT. The J gene is TRBJ1-1, the V gene TRBV18; tentatively, D is TRBD1 (6 bases). Deletions cut 1 base from V and 0 bases from J, with 6 bases between. The V gene's germline CDR1 is KGHSH and CDR2 LQKENI. The CDR3 loop spans 14 amino acids.

The CDR3 here is CASSPRTDYSNQPQHF. CDR3 bases: TGTGCCAGCAGTCCTCGGACGGACTATAGCAATCAGCCCCAGCATTTT. The chain employs TRBV28 and TRBJ1-5; D is undetermined. CDR3 length equals 16 residues. V lost 5 bases and J 0 bases, leaving 14 bases between the germline ends. Germline CDR1 is MDHEN and CDR2 is SYDVKM. Full variable domain (rest looked up from reference TRBV28 and TRBJ1-5): DVKVTQSSRYLVKRTGEKVFLECVQDMDHENMFWYRQDPGLGLRLIYFSYDVKMKEKGDIPEGYSVSREKKERFSLILESASTNQTSMYLCASSPRTDYSNQPQHFGDGTRLSIL.

V usage is TRBV5-1 and J usage is TRBJ1-6, with D possibly being TRBD1 (5 bases). Trimming stripped 1 base from V and 11 bases from J, with 16 bases between. The CDR3 runs to 15 residues. Germline V gene sequence: CDR1 SGHRS, CDR2 YFSETQ. CDR3: CASSLTGAAGAPLHF. CDR3 nucleotides: TGCGCCAGCAGCTTGACCGGGGCCGCCGGTGCACCCCTCCACTTT.

V is TRBV5-3 and J is TRBJ1-3, with D tentatively TRBD1 (6 bases). TRBV5-3 is an open reading frame, and its role is uncertain. Trimming removed 1 base at V and 4 bases at J, with 36 bases between. The CDR3 has 23 amino acids. CDR3 region: CARSLRYTVPDRAGARKGNTIYF. CDR3 bases: TGTGCCAGAAGCTTGCGGTACACGGTCCCCGACCGAGCAGGGGCTAGAAAAGGAAACACCATATATTTT.